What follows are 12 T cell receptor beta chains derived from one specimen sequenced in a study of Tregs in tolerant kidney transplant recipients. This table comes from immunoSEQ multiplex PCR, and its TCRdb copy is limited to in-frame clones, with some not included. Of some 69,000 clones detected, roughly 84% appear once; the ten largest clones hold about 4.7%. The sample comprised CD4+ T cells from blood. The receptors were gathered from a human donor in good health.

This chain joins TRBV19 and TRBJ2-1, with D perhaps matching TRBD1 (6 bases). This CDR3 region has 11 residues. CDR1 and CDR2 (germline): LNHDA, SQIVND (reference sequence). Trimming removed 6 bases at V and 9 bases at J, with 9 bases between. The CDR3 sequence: CASRQGSEQFF. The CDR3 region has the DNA TGTGCCAGTAGGCAGGGGAGTGAGCAGTTCTTC.

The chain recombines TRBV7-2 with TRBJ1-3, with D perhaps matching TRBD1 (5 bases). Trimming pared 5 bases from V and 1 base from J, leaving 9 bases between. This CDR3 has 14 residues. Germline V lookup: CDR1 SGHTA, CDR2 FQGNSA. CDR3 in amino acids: CASSQTVSGNTIYF. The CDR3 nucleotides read TGTGCCAGCAGCCAGACAGTTTCTGGAAACACCATATATTTT.

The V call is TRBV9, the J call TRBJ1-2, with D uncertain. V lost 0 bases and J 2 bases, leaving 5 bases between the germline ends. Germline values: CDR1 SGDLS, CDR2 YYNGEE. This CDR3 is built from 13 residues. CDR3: CASSVVQNYGYTF. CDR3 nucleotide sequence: TGTGCCAGCAGCGTAGTACAGAACTATGGCTACACCTTC.

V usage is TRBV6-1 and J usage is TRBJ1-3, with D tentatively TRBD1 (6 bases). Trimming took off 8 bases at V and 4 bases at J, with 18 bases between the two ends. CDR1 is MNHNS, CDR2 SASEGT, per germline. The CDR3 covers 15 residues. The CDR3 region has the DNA TGTGCCAGCTCCCCGCAGGGGATCCCCGGAAACACCATATATTTT. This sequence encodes CASSPQGIPGNTIYF.

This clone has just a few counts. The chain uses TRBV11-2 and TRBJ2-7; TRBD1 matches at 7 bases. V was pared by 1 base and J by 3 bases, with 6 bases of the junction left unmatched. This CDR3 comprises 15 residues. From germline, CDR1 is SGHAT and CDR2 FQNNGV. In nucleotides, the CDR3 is TGTGCCAGCAGCTTAGTGGGGACAGAGGGCTACGAGCAGTACTTC. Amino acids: CASSLVGTEGYEQYF.

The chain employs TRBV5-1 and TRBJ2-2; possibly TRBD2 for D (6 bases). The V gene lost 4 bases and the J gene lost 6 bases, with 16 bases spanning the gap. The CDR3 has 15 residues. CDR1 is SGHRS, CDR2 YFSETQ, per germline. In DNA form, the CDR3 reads TGCGCCAGCAGCGGGGGACTCCGCCAACCCGGGGAGCTGTTTTTT. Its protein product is CASSGGLRQPGELFF.

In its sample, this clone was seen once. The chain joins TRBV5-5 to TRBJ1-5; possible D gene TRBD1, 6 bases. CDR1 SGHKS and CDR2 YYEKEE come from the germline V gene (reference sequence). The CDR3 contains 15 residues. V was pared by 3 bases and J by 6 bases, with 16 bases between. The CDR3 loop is CASSSGVPSGQPQHF. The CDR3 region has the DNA TGTGCCAGCAGCTCAGGGGTGCCCTCTGGTCAGCCCCAGCATTTT.

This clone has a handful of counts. The CDR3 bases are TGTGCCAGCACTCCCGGGGGGGCCACAGATACGCAGTATTTT. Translation: CASTPGGATDTQYF. The gene calls are TRBV6-1 and TRBJ2-3; TRBD2 aligns across 8 bases. Germline-derived CDR1 and CDR2 are MNHNS and SASEGT. The CDR3 has 14 amino acids. Losses at the gene ends were 7 bases for V and 2 bases for J; bases not matched to a gene: 5.

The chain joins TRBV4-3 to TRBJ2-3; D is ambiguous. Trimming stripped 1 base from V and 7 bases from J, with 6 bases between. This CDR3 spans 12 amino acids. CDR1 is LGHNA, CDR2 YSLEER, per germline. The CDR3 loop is CASSQVGNTQYF. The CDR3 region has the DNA TGCGCCAGCAGCCAAGTTGGAAATACGCAGTATTTT.

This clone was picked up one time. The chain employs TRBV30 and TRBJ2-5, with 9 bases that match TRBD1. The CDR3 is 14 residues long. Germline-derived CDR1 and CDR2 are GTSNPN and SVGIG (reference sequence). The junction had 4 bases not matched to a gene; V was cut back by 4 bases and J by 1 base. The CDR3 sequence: CAWKGDRVQETQYF. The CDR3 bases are TGTGCCTGGAAGGGGGACAGGGTCCAAGAGACCCAGTACTTC. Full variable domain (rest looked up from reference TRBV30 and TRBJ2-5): SQTIHQWPATLVQPVGSPLSLECTVEGTSNPNLYWYRQAAGRGLQLLFYSVGIGQISSEVPQNLSASRPQDRQFILSSKKLLLSDSGFYLCAWKGDRVQETQYFGPGTRLLVL.

The CDR3 reads CASSQRGARDEQFF. CDR3 sequence (DNA): TGCGCCAGCAGCCAGCGGGGGGCCCGGGATGAGCAGTTCTTC. The gene calls are TRBV4-3 and TRBJ2-1; 8 bases align to TRBD2. Trimming at V came to 3 bases and at J to 8 bases, leaving 6 bases not matched to a gene. CDR3 length: 14 residues. Germline CDR1 is LGHNA and CDR2 is YSLEER.

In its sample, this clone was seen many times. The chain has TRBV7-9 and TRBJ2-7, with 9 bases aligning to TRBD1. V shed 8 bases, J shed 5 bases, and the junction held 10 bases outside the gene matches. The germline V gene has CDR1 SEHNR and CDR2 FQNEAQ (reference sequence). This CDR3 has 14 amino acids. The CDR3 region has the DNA TGTGCCAGCGCGAAAGGGACAGGGAACGACGAGCAGTACTTC. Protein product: CASAKGTGNDEQYF. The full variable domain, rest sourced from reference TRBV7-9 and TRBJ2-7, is DTGVSQNPRHKITKRGQNVTFRCDPISEHNRLYWYRQTLGQGPEFLTYFQNEAQLEKSRLLSDRFSAERPKGSFSTLEIQRTEQGDSAMYLCASAKGTGNDEQYFGPGTRLTVT.